This T cell receptor beta chain was recovered during a study of spatial heterogeneity in lung cancer. Overall study context: Each distinct TCR and UMI combination averaged more than ten appearances in raw reads.

This clonotype was detected a few times. The presence of a unique molecular identifier marked each TCR cDNA molecule. TCRdb re-called the 5' RACE reads through MiXCR, storing one row per CDR3 protein. The repertoire holds tens of thousands of distinct CDR3 sequences, with around 13% as singletons. CDR3 length equals 14 residues. The germline gives CDR1 SNHLY, CDR2 FYNNEI. V dropped 6 bases and J dropped 4 bases, with 13 bases sitting between them. This sample's time point: sample taken at primary tumor resection. The sequence was obtained from a male donor with early-stage non-small cell lung cancer. The genes are TRBV2 and TRBJ1-5, with D possibly TRBD1 on 5 matching bases. Sample: PBMCs, taken at surgery. The CDR3 bases are TGTGCCAGCAGCCCCCGGGACCGAAATCAGCCCCAGCATTTT. It translates to CASSPRDRNQPQHF. Supplemented by reference TRBV2 and TRBJ1-5, the full variable domain reads EPEVTQTPSHQVTQMGQEVILRCVPISNHLYFYWYRQILGQKVEFLVSFYNNEISEKSEIFDDQFSVERPDGSNFTLKIRSTKLEDSAMYFCASSPRDRNQPQHFGDGTRLSIL.